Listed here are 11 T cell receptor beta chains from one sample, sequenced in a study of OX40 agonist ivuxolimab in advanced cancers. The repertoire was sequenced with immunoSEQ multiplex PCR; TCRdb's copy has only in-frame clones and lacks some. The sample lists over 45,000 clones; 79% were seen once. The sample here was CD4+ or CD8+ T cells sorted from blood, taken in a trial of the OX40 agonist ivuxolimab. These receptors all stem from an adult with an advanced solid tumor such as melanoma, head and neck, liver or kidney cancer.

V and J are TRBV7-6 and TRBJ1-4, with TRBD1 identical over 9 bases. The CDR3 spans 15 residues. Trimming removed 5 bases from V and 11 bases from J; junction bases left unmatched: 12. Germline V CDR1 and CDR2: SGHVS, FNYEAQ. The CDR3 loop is CASSRATGGGKKLFF. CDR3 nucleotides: TGTGCCAGCAGCCGGGCTACAGGGGGCGGGAAGAAACTGTTTTTT.

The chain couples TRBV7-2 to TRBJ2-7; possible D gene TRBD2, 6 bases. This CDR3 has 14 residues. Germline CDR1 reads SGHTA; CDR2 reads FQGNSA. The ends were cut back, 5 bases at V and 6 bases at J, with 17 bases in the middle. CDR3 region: CASSIYGEAAEQYF. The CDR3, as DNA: TGTGCCAGCAGCATTTACGGGGAGGCTGCCGAGCAGTACTTC.

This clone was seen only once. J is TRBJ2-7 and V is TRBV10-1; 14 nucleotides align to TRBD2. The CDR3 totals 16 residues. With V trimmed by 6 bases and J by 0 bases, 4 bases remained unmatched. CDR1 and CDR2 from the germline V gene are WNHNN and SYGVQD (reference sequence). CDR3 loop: CASRGTSGGSSYEQYF. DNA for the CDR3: TGCGCCAGCAGAGGGACTAGCGGGGGAAGCTCCTACGAGCAGTACTTC.

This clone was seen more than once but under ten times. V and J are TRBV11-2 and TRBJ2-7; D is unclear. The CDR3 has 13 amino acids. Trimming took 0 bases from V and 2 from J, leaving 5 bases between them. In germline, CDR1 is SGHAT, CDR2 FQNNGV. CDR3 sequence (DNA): TGTGCCAGCAGCTTAGAACAGCCCTACGAGCAGTACTTC. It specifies CASSLEQPYEQYF.

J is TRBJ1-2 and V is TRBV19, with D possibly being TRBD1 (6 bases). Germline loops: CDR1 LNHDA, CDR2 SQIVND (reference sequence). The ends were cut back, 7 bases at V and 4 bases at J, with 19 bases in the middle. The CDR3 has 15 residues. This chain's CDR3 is CASKGDIGTLYGYTF. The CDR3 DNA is TGTGCCAGTAAGGGCGACATAGGGACACTCTATGGCTACACCTTC. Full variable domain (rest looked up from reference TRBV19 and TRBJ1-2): DGGITQSPKYLFRKEGQNVTLSCEQNLNHDAMYWYRQDPGQGLRLIYYSQIVNDFQKGDIAEGYSVSREKKESFPLTVTSAQKNPTAFYLCASKGDIGTLYGYTFGSGTRLTVV.

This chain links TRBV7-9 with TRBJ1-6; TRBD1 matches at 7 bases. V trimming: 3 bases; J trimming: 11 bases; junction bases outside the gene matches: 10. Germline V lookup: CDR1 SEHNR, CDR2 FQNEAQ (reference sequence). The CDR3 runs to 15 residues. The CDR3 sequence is CASSLFLQGGPPLHF. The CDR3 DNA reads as TGTGCCAGCAGCTTGTTTCTTCAGGGGGGTCCACCCCTCCACTTT.

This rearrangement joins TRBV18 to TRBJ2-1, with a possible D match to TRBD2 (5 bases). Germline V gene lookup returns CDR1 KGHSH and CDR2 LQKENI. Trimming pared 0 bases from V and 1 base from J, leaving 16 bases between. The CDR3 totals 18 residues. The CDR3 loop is CASSPPSANSLSYNEQFF. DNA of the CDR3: TGTGCCAGCTCACCACCTAGCGCTAATTCCTTATCCTACAATGAGCAGTTCTTC. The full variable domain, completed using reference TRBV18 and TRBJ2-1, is NAGVMQNPRHLVRRRGQEARLRCSPMKGHSHVYWYRQLPEEGLKFMVYLQKENIIDESGMPKERFSAEFPKEGPSILRIQQVVRGDSAAYFCASSPPSANSLSYNEQFFGPGTRLTVL.

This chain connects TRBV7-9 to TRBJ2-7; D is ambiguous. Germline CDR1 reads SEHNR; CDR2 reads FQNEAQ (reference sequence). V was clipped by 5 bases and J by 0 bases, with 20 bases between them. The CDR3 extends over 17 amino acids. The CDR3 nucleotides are TGTGCCAGCAGCCAGAATGGGTGGGTGTTAAACTCCTACGAGCAGTACTTC. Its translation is CASSQNGWVLNSYEQYF.

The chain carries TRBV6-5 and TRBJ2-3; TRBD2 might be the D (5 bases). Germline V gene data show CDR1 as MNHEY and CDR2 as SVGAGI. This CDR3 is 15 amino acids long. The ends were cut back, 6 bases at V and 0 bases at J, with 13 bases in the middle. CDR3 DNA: TGTGCCAGCAGCGCCTCGAGGGAGAGCACAGATACGCAGTATTTT. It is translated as CASSASRESTDTQYF.

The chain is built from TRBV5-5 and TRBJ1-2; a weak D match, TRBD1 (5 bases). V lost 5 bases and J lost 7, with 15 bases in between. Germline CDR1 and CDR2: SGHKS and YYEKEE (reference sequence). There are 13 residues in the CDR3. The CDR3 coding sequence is TGTGCCAGCAGTACCGGGGGGGACGGTGGCTACACCTTC. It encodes CASSTGGDGGYTF.

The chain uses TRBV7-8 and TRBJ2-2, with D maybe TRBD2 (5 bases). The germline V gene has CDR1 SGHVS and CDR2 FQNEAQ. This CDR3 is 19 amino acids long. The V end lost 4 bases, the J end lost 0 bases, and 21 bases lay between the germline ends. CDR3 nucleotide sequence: TGTGCCAGCAGCTCCGGCGCGGGTTCGAACCCGGCGAACACCGGGGAGCTGTTTTTT. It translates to CASSSGAGSNPANTGELFF.